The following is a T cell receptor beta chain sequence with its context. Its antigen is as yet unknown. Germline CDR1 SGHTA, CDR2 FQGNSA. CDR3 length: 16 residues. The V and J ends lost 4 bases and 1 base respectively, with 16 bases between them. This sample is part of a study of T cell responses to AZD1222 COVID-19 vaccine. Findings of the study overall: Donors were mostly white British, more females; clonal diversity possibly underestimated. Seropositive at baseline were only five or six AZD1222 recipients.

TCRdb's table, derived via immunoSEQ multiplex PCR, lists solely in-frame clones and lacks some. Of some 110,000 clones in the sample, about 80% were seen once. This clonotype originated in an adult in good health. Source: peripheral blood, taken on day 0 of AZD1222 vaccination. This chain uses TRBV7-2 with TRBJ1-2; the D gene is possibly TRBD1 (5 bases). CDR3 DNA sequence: TGTGCCAGCAGCTCCAGTAGGTGGGGCGATAACTATGGCTACACCTTC. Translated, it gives CASSSSRWGDNYGYTF. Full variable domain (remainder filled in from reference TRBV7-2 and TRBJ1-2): GAGVSQSPSNKVTEKGKDVELRCDPISGHTALYWYRQSLGQGLEFLIYFQGNSAPDKSGLPSDRFSAERTGGSVSTLTIQRTQQEDSAVYLCASSSSRWGDNYGYTFGSGTRLTVV.